This TCR beta chain was observed in a study of control samples from healthy donors and cancer patients. Some clones are missing from TCRdb's copy, which holds only in-frame ones; the method was immunoSEQ multiplex PCR. The sample yields 150,000 to 200,000 clones, just over 90% seen once. This CDR3 region has 15 residues. Germline V gene lookup returns CDR1 MNHEY and CDR2 SMNVEV (reference sequence). V lost 5 bases and J lost 3; bases outside the gene matches: 5. This clone occurred a few times. The V and J genes are TRBV27 and TRBJ2-2; 8 positions agree with TRBD1. The sample taken for sequencing was blood. The source is a man aged 25-40 years in good health. The CDR3 DNA follows: TGTGCCAGCAGTACCATGGACAGGGACACCGGGGAGCTGTTTTTT. Translating it yields CASSTMDRDTGELFF.